The source of this T cell receptor (beta chain) is a study of early T cells in non-severe SARS-CoV-2 infection (dated by TCRdb to the early 2020s). About the full investigation: TCR sequencing used bulk RNA from unsorted whole blood, so alpha and beta chains could not be paired. Broad study findings and their caveats: VDJdb matching was skewed toward anti-spike CD8 responses and likely underestimated virus-specific expansions, missing private and CD4 specificities.

Set within a cohort of healthcare workers in London, UK, this nested case-control study involved weekly PCR testing of nasopharyngeal swabs along with blood sampling. Healthcare workers were recruited during the week of the UK lockdown, between 23 and 31 March 2020, and followed weekly for up to roughly 15 weeks. V is pared back by 2 bases and J by 2 bases, with 12 bases lying between the germline termini. The CDR3 goes from the cysteine to the phenylalanine over 15 residues. Only the CDR3 DNA is retained, 45 bases long and in frame from the first base. CDR1 ENHRY and CDR2 SYGVKD are derived from the germline V gene. Libraries were constructed by 5' RACE. The sequencing machine was a NextSeq 500. To correct for sequencing error and PCR bias, the TCR library protocol tagged individual cDNA molecules with unique molecular identifiers. Both TCR alpha and beta chains were sequenced, and tight co-correlation was observed between alpha and beta sequence abundances in each sample. The published analysis was carried out like this. Decombinator V4 was used to annotate TCR sequences for V gene, J gene and CDR3. Expanded TCRs were defined as changing significantly between any two time points under a Poisson model with p below 0.0001. TCR abundances were normalised to the total number of TCRs sequenced in each sample and reported as counts per million. TRAV1-2 paired with TRAJ12, TRAJ20 or TRAJ33 defined MAIT TCRs, while TRAV10 paired with TRAJ18 defined iNKT TCRs. A search of VDJdb, accessed on 1 November 2021, was run for TCRs annotated to CMV, EBV and SARS-CoV-2, with TCRs annotated for multiple antigens excluded. TCRdb redid the processing of the public reads, applying fastp at Q25 and MiXCR, and retained in-frame beta chains. Rows matching on CDR3 protein sequence are summarized as one entry with the most common DNA and genes. The V and J calls come from TCRdb's annotation, not from the publication. Within this sample are tens of thousands of distinct CDR3 sequences, with 5.5% to 8.5% of them counted one time only. The top ten clones comprise around 5% of the sample.

In this sample, this clonotype turned up a few times. Its cognate antigen has yet to be identified. Base qualities are missing; no much larger clone stands one base away. This receptor was obtained from an adult who was a healthcare worker with PCR-confirmed SARS-CoV-2 infection or an uninfected control (not recorded which). Sequencing was performed on whole blood, taken at baseline. This chain is built from TRBV10-3 and TRBJ2-5; the D segment is perhaps TRBD1 or TRBD2, each sharing 5 matched bases. The CDR3 corresponds to CAISEGDGKQETQYF. The bases are TGTGCCATCAGTGAGGGGGACGGAAAACAAGAGACCCAGTACTTC.